A single sample is the source of the 19 T cell receptor beta chains below, sequenced in a study of T cells in Graves' hyperthyroidism and ophthalmopathy (dated by TCRdb to about 2019). The library was prepared using multiplex PCR. TCRdb shows the sequencer as Illumina HiSeq 2000. TCR beta CDR3 regions were amplified from RNA transcripts. A first-round RT-PCR of the TCR CDR3 used the HTBI primer set with the Qiagen OneStep RT-PCR kit. In TCRdb, the public reads were trimmed at Q25 with fastp and aligned with MiXCR, with productive beta chains retained. Under each unique CDR3 protein, matching rows form one entry showing the most common genes and DNA. The sample profile shows 500,000 to 650,000 distinct CDR3 sequences; approximately 14% of them were found once. The ten top clones hold approximately 14% of the sample. Sample: blood. Receptors originate from a woman between 40 and 50 years old with Graves' hyperthyroidism.

This clonotype showed up many times. The rearrangement links TRBV28 to TRBJ2-2; 10 bases match TRBD2. The CDR3 covers 15 residues. The germline V gene has CDR1 MDHEN and CDR2 SYDVKM. The V segment lost 7 bases and the J segment 5 bases; nucleotides outside the gene matches: 7. CDR3: CASTELAGRTGELFF. CDR3 bases: TGTGCCAGCACCGAACTAGCGGGACGTACCGGGGAGCTGTTTTTT.

In its sample, this clonotype was seen a few times. The CDR3 DNA reads as TGTGCCTGGAGCACGAAGGGTCGGGGGGCTGGGAGTCAGCCCCAGCATTTT. This encodes CAWSTKGRGAGSQPQHF. The genes are TRBV30 and TRBJ1-5; the D gene is possibly TRBD1 (6 bases). The V gene's germline CDR1 is GTSNPN and CDR2 SVGIG (reference sequence). This CDR3 comprises 17 residues. Trimming stripped 3 bases from V and 6 bases from J, with 24 bases between.

V usage is TRBV4-1 and J usage is TRBJ2-1, with 12 bases identical to TRBD2. The CDR3 contains 18 residues. J gave up 0 bases and V 4 bases, and 7 bases lay outside the gene matches. Germline assignment: CDR1 MGHRA and CDR2 YSYEKL. CDR3 protein: CASSPGTSGFSSYNEQFF. CDR3 bases: TGCGCCAGCAGCCCCGGGACTAGCGGGTTCAGCTCCTACAATGAGCAGTTCTTC.

This clonotype was seen repeatedly, ten times or more. The J gene is TRBJ2-7, the V gene TRBV29-1; TRBD2 matches 10 bases. Germline V gene sequence: CDR1 SQVTM, CDR2 ANQGSEA. Trimming at V came to 4 bases and at J to 9 bases, leaving 9 bases not matched to a gene. CDR3 length equals 13 residues. The CDR3 loop reads CSVGVAGGHGQYF. The CDR3 coding sequence is TGCAGCGTTGGTGTAGCGGGAGGCCATGGGCAGTACTTC.

The V and J genes are TRBV5-4 and TRBJ2-1, with TRBD2 identical over 12 bases. Germline V gene lookup returns CDR1 SGHNT and CDR2 YYREEE (reference sequence). Germline trimming cut 0 bases from V and 6 bases from J; bases unmatched to any gene: 4. CDR3 size: 16 residues. Here the CDR3 DNA reads TGTGCCAGCAGCTTGGGGACTAGCGGGATGGTCAATGAGCAGTTCTTC. It encodes CASSLGTSGMVNEQFF.

This clonotype came up many times. The chain carries TRBV5-1 and TRBJ1-5; possible D gene TRBD1, 5 bases. The CDR3 length is 13 residues. Trimming shortened V by 5 bases and J by 3 bases, and 9 bases separated the two germline ends. Germline V gene data show CDR1 as SGHRS and CDR2 as YFSETQ. CDR3 sequence (DNA): TGCGCCAGCAGGTCAGGGAACAATCAGCCCCAGCATTTT. Encoded protein: CASRSGNNQPQHF.

This clonotype occurred many times. V and J are TRBV7-6 and TRBJ2-6, with D tentatively TRBD1 (5 bases). The V gene lost 8 bases and the J gene lost 0 bases, with 17 bases spanning the gap. The CDR3 contains 17 residues. Germline V gene sequence: CDR1 SGHVS, CDR2 FNYEAQ. The CDR3 bases are TGTGCCAGCGACCCTAGGGGCCGTAGCTCTGGGGCCAACGTCCTGACTTTC. It codes for CASDPRGRSSGANVLTF.

This clonotype was seen at least ten times. The chain joins TRBV11-2 to TRBJ2-3; 14 nucleotides match TRBD2. V lost 5 bases to trimming and J lost 5 bases; unmatched junction nucleotides: 12. The CDR3 sequence is 18 residues long. The germline V gene has CDR1 SGHAT and CDR2 FQNNGV. The chain's CDR3 is CASSGASGTSGGGDTQYF. For the CDR3, the DNA is TGTGCCAGCAGCGGGGCCAGTGGGACTAGCGGGGGAGGAGATACGCAGTATTTT.

This clonotype occurred many times. The chain carries TRBV20-1 and TRBJ1-1; 7 bases fit TRBD1. The CDR3 is 17 amino acids. Germline trimming cut 0 bases from V and 1 base from J; bases unmatched to any gene: 11. Germline CDR1 is DFQATT and CDR2 is SNEGSKA (reference sequence). Written as DNA, the CDR3 is TGCAGTGCTAGAGAAGACAGGGACTTTTTTCGGAACACTGAAGCTTTCTTT. This codes for CSAREDRDFFRNTEAFF.

The gene calls are TRBV18 and TRBJ2-1; the match to TRBD2 covers 8 bases. The CDR3 is 16 residues long. Germline V gene data show CDR1 as KGHSH and CDR2 as LQKENI. The J segment lost 7 bases and the V segment lost 5 bases, leaving 13 bases of the junction unmatched. CDR3 DNA: TGTGCCAGCTCAGCCGGACTAGCCGCCCTGGGGAATGAGCAGTTCTTC. It translates to CASSAGLAALGNEQFF.

This clonotype turned up a few times. V gene TRBV5-6 combines with J gene TRBJ1-2; D is unresolved. V lost 1 base and J 8 bases, leaving 9 bases between the germline ends. CDR3 length equals 12 residues. Germline V gives CDR1 SGHDT, CDR2 YYEEEE. The CDR3 region has the DNA TGTGCCAGCAGCTTGAGGGAGAGGGGCTACACCTTC. The encoded protein is CASSLRERGYTF.

This clonotype was picked up a small number of times. The rearrangement links TRBV19 to TRBJ1-5; 9 bases map to TRBD1. Germline V CDR1 and CDR2: LNHDA, SQIVND (reference sequence). V was pared by 7 bases and J by 6 bases, with 4 bases of the junction left unmatched. This CDR3 has 13 residues. In nucleotides, the CDR3 is TGTGCCAGTACGGGACAGGGCTCTCAGCCCCAGCATTTT. Translation gives CASTGQGSQPQHF.

This chain uses TRBV19 with TRBJ1-5; 8 bases align to TRBD1. J was trimmed by 7 bases and V by 6 bases; bases with no gene match: 14. The CDR3 sequence is 16 residues long. The germline V gene has CDR1 LNHDA and CDR2 SQIVND (reference sequence). This CDR3 reads CASRIGQTGEGQPQHF. In DNA, the CDR3 is TGTGCCAGTAGGATCGGCCAGACAGGGGAGGGACAGCCCCAGCATTTT.

A few counts support this clonotype. A much larger clone differs by one base, so this may be a read error. This chain uses TRBV11-2 with TRBJ2-5; a weak D match, TRBD1 (6 bases). V was clipped by 3 bases and J by 2 bases, with 13 bases between them. The CDR3 consists of 15 residues. Germline CDR1 is SGHAT and CDR2 is FQNNGV. The CDR3 bases are TGTGCCAGCAGCTTTGGGGGCCCGGGGCAAGAGACCCAGTACTTC. This encodes CASSFGGPGQETQYF. Full variable domain (missing parts from reference TRBV11-2 and TRBJ2-5): EAGVAQSPRYKIIEKRQSVAFWCNPISGHATLYWYQQILGQGPKLLIQFQNNGVVDDSQLPKDRFSAERLKGVDSTLKIQPAKLEDSAVYLCASSFGGPGQETQYFGPGTRLLVL.

There are many counts of this clonotype. The CDR3 DNA sequence: TGTGCCAGCAGTAAACAGAGTTCCACTGAAGCTTTCTTT. Translating it yields CASSKQSSTEAFF. This chain connects TRBV11-2 to TRBJ1-1; no reliable D call. Germline assignment: CDR1 SGHAT and CDR2 FQNNGV. V lost 6 bases, J lost 4 bases, and 12 bases lay in between. The CDR3 totals 13 residues.

Many counts were recorded for this clonotype. The V call is TRBV3-1, the J call TRBJ2-1, with 9 bases aligning to TRBD2. The germline V gene has CDR1 LGHDT and CDR2 YNNKEL (reference sequence). The CDR3 consists of 16 residues. J was trimmed by 7 bases and V by 4 bases; bases with no gene match: 11. CDR3 amino acids: CASSPNQAGGGNEQFF. For the CDR3, the DNA is TGTGCCAGCAGCCCTAACCAAGCGGGGGGCGGGAATGAGCAGTTCTTC.

This clonotype has just a few counts. The chain is built from TRBV3-1 and TRBJ1-1; D is uncertain. CDR1 and CDR2 (germline): LGHDT, YNNKEL (reference sequence). This CDR3 is built from 16 residues. The ends were cut back, 0 bases at V and 1 base at J, with 12 bases in the middle. CDR3 in amino acids: CASSQEDLHTNTEAFF. The CDR3 nucleotides are TGTGCCAGCAGCCAAGAAGATCTTCACACGAACACTGAAGCTTTCTTT.

This clonotype was counted a few times. The chain has TRBV10-3 and TRBJ2-1; no clear D gene. This CDR3 has 12 amino acids. The germline V gene encodes CDR1 ENHRY and CDR2 SYGVKD. Trimming cost V 3 bases and J 9 bases, with 9 bases left between them. The CDR3 loop reads CAISEREGEQFF. For the CDR3, the DNA is TGTGCCATCAGTGAAAGGGAAGGTGAGCAGTTCTTC.

This clonotype is a singleton in its sample. This may stem from a read error, because a much larger clone lies one nucleotide away. The CDR3 spells CASSSRIEGQYF. CDR3 DNA sequence: TGTGCCAGCAGCTCCCGGATCGAGGGGCAGTACTTC. The rearrangement uses TRBV11-2 and TRBJ2-7, with D possibly being TRBD2 (5 bases). The CDR3 is 12 amino acids. The germline CDR1 and CDR2 sequences are SGHAT and FQNNGV. With 4 bases removed from V and 9 bases from J, the gap between germline ends came to 13 bases.